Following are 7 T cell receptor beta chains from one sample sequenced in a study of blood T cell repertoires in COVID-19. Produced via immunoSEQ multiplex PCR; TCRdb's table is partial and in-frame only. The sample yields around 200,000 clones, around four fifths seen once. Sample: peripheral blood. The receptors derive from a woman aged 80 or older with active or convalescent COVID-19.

The CDR3 sequence: CASRRTSFYEQYF. The CDR3 bases are TGTGCCAGCAGAAGGACTAGCTTCTACGAGCAGTACTTC. V and J are TRBV6-5 and TRBJ2-7, with 8 positions matching TRBD2. The CDR3 runs 13 residues. Germline V gene data show CDR1 as MNHEY and CDR2 as SVGAGI. Losses at the gene ends were 6 bases for V and 3 bases for J; bases not matched to a gene: 4.

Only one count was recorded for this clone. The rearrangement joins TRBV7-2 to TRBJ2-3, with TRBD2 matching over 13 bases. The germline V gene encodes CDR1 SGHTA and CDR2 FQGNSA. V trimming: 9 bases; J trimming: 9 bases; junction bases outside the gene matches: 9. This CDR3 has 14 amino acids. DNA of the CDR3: TGTGCCAGTCAAACTAGCGGGGGGGCCTCCACGCAGTATTTT. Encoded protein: CASQTSGGASTQYF.

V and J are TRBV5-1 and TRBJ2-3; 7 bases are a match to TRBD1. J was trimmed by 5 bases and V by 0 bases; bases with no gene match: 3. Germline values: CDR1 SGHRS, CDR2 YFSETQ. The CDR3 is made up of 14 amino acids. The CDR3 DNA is TGCGCCAGCAGCTTGGAGGGACAGCAAGATACGCAGTATTTT. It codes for CASSLEGQQDTQYF.

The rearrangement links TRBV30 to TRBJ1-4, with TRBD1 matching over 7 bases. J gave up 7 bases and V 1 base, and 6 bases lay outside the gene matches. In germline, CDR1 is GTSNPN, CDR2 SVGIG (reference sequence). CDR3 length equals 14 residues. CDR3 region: CAWSAGGTVEKLFF. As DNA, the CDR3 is TGTGCCTGGAGTGCAGGGGGGACTGTTGAAAAACTGTTTTTT.

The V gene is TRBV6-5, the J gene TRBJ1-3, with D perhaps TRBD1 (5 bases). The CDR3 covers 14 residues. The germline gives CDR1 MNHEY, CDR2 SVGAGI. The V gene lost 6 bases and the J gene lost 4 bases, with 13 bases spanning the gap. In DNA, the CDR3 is TGTGCCAGCAGGCCCCAGGGTCACGGAAACACCATATATTTT. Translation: CASRPQGHGNTIYF.

The CDR3 nucleotides are TGCAGCGTTGAGGGAGGGGCAAGCGGGTTCTACGAGCAGTACTTC. Residues: CSVEGGASGFYEQYF. This chain uses TRBV29-1 with TRBJ2-7; 7 bases agree with TRBD2. The CDR3 consists of 15 residues. Germline CDR1 reads SQVTM; CDR2 reads ANQGSEA. The V gene end was trimmed by 3 bases and the J gene end by 3 bases; junction bases not matched to a gene: 11.

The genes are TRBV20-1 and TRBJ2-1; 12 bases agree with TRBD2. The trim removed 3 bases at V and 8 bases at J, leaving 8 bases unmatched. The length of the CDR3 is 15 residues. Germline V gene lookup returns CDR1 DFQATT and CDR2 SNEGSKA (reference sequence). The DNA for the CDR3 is TGCAGTGCTAGTCCCCTAGCGGGGGGGCCCGATGAGCAGTTCTTC. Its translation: CSASPLAGGPDEQFF.